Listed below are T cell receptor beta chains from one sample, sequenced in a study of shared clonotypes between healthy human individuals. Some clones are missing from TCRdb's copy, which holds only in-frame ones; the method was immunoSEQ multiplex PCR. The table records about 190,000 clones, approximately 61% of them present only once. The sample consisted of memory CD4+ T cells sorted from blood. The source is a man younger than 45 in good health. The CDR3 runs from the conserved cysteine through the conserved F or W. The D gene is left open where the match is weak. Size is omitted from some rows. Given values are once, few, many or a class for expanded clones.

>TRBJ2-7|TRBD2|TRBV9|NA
CASSVGVLAGPYEQYF
TGTGCCAGCAGCGTAGGGGTTTTAGCGGGACCCTACGAGCAGTACTTC
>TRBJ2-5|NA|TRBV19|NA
CASSINRETQYF
TGTGCCAGTAGTATTAACCGAGAGACCCAGTACTTC
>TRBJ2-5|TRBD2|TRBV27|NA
CASRLTSGIGETQYF
TGTGCCAGCAGGCTGACTAGCGGGATCGGAGAGACCCAGTACTTC
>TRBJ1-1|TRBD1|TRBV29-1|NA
CSVENSETGLRTEAFF
TGCAGCGTTGAGAATTCCGAGACAGGGTTGCGGACTGAAGCTTTCTTT
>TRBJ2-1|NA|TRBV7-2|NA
CASSRSREQFF
TGTGCCAGCAGCCGATCTCGCGAGCAGTTCTTC
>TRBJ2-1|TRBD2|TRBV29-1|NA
CSVGTTSAYNEQFF
TGCAGCGTTGGGACGACTAGCGCCTACAATGAGCAGTTCTTC
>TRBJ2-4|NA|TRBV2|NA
CASELEKNIQYF
TGTGCCAGCGAGTTAGAGAAAAACATTCAGTACTTC
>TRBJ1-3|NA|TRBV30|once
CAWTKSRVSGNTIYF
TGTGCCTGGACAAAAAGCAGGGTATCAGGAAACACCATATATTTT
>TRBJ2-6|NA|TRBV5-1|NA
CASSLDPFPGANVLTF
TGCGCCAGCAGCTTGGATCCCTTTCCTGGGGCCAACGTCCTGACTTTC
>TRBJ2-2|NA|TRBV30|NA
CAGTSWNGELFF
TGTGCCGGGACCTCTTGGAACGGGGAGCTGTTTTTT
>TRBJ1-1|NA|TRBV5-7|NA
CASSWGTGPTEAFF
TGTGCCAGCAGCTGGGGGACGGGGCCCACTGAAGCTTTCTTT
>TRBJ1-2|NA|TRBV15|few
CATSRDGVREAF
TGTGCCACCAGCAGAGATGGGGTCAGGGAGGCCTTC
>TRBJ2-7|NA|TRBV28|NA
CASRRPTGYEQYF
TGTGCCAGCAGAAGACCGACGGGCTACGAGCAGTACTTC
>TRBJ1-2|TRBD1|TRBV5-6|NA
CASSVGQGDYGYTF
TGTGCCAGCAGCGTGGGACAGGGGGACTATGGCTACACCTTC
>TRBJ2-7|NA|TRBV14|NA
CASSQHEHRALGYEQYF
TGTGCCAGCAGCCAACACGAACACCGGGCCCTCGGCTACGAGCAGTACTTC
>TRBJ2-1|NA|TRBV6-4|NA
CASILSGTTSNEQFF
TGTGCCAGCATATTGTCCGGGACCACAAGCAATGAGCAGTTCTTC
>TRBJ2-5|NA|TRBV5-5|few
CASSLGGGRDQYF
TGTGCCAGCAGCTTGGGTGGAGGTCGGGACCAGTACTTC
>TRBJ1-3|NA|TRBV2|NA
CASSGGQNSGNTIYF
TGTGCCAGCAGTGGGGGGCAAAACTCTGGAAACACCATATATTTT
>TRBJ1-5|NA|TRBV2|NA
CASSAGRGYQPQHF
TGTGCCAGCAGTGCAGGCAGGGGATATCAGCCCCAGCATTTT
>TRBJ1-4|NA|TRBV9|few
CASSRIGGGEKLFF
TGTGCCAGCAGCCGAATAGGGGGAGGCGAAAAACTGTTTTTT
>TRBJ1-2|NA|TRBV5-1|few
CASSREGTSNYGYTF
TGCGCCAGCAGCCGTGAGGGTACCTCTAACTATGGCTACACCTTC
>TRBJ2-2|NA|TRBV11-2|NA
CASSTRQDGELFF
TGTGCCAGCAGCACCAGACAGGACGGGGAGCTGTTTTTT
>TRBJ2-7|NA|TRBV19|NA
CASSDPAGGLYEQYF
TGTGCCAGTAGTGATCCGGCAGGAGGGTTGTACGAGCAGTACTTC
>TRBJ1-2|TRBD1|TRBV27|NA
CASSDLQGEGSSYGYTF
TGTGCCAGCAGTGATCTACAGGGGGAGGGAAGCTCCTATGGCTACACCTTC